The clone carrying this TCR beta chain showed up many times. The length of the CDR3 is 15 residues. Germline V lookup: CDR1 SGHNT, CDR2 YYREEE (reference sequence). Trimming cost V 0 bases and J 1 base; bases outside gene matches: 2. The data were obtained in a study of response to subunit inactivated influenza vaccine. MiXCR was run by TCRdb on the RT-PCR reads, yielding one entry per CDR3 protein. The sample includes approximately 170,000 distinct CDR3 sequences, less than 15% of them seen just once. The same sample was also studied in work on T cells expressing NK-cell markers. That paper adds: UMIs accompanied the 5'RACE template switching by which TCR beta cDNA was made. Eight donors were sequenced, of whom seven were HCMV-seropositive, while the remaining one was HCMV-seronegative.

The sample here was CD8+ T cells sorted from PBMCs, taken approximately 13 days after vaccination. The clonotype originates from a man aged 50-60 years who received an inactivated influenza vaccine. V gene TRBV5-4 combines with J gene TRBJ1-1, with TRBD1 matching 8 bases. CDR3 nucleotides: TGTGCCAGCAGCTTGGAAGGGACAGGGAACACTGAAGCTTTCTTT. This codes for CASSLEGTGNTEAFF.